These T cell receptor beta chains were read from a single sample in a study of human T cells and chemical hapten exposure. MiXCR, run by TCRdb on the RACE reads, gives a single entry per CDR3 protein. This sample has over 300,000 distinct CDR3 sequences; about 5.1% occur once, and the top ten carry around 2.6%. The source material was whole blood, sampled in connection with sensitization to the hapten diphenylcyclopropenone (DPC). Receptors were obtained from a woman aged 50 to 60 with alopecia areata. Some clones in this sample may be carry-over from other donors' samples. CDR3s include the opening cysteine and the closing phenylalanine or tryptophan. The D gene is left open where the match is weak. Rows may omit the clone size; those that give it use once, few, many or a size class.

abundance: .; d_gene: TRBD1; j_gene: TRBJ2-4; v_gene: TRBV11-2; CDR3nt: TGTGCCAGCAGCCCGAGACCAAGAACAGGGGCCGGAGCCAAAAACATTCAGTACTTC; CDR3aa: CASSPRPRTGAGAKNIQYF
abundance: .; d_gene: TRBD2; j_gene: TRBJ2-7; v_gene: TRBV9; CDR3nt: TGTGCCAGCAGAAGGACTAGAGCGGGAGGCCTCACCGAGCAGTACTTC; CDR3aa: CASRRTRAGGLTEQYF
abundance: many; d_gene: .; j_gene: TRBJ1-2; v_gene: TRBV20-1; CDR3nt: TGCAGTGCCGCCCCCGAGGTGTCCTATGGCTACACCTTC; CDR3aa: CSAAPEVSYGYTF
abundance: .; d_gene: TRBD2; j_gene: TRBJ2-1; v_gene: TRBV12-3/TRBV12-4; CDR3nt: TGTGCCAGCAGCGAGACTAGCGGGAGGTACAATGAGCAGTTCTTC; CDR3aa: CASSETSGRYNEQFF
abundance: .; d_gene: .; j_gene: TRBJ1-2; v_gene: TRBV6-1; CDR3nt: TGTGCCAGCAGTGCGGACTACTATGGCTACACCTTC; CDR3aa: CASSADYYGYTF
abundance: many; d_gene: .; j_gene: TRBJ2-6; v_gene: TRBV7-2; CDR3nt: TGTGCCAGCAGCTTAGCGGGGACATCCTCTGGGGCCAACGTCCTGACTTTC; CDR3aa: CASSLAGTSSGANVLTF
abundance: few; d_gene: TRBD2; j_gene: TRBJ2-4; v_gene: TRBV7-9; CDR3nt: TGTGCCAGCAGCTTTTCCGTGGGACTAAGCCTTCAGTACTTC; CDR3aa: CASSFSVGLSLQYF
abundance: .; d_gene: .; j_gene: TRBJ1-1; v_gene: TRBV20-1; CDR3nt: TGCAGTGCGAGTGGGAGAGGGGCTGAAGCTTTCTTT; CDR3aa: CSASGRGAEAFF
abundance: many; d_gene: .; j_gene: TRBJ2-2; v_gene: TRBV28; CDR3nt: TGTGCCAGCAGTTTATCCCCGAGACCGAACACCGGGGAGCTGTTTTTT; CDR3aa: CASSLSPRPNTGELFF
abundance: many; d_gene: TRBD2; j_gene: TRBJ2-3; v_gene: TRBV7-9; CDR3nt: TGTGCCAGCAGCTCCGATCTAGGGACTAGGGGCACAGATACGCAGTATTTT; CDR3aa: CASSSDLGTRGTDTQYF
abundance: .; d_gene: .; j_gene: TRBJ2-6; v_gene: TRBV4-3; CDR3nt: TGCGCCAGCAGCCAAGATACGGTCTCTGGGGCCAACGTCCTGACTTTC; CDR3aa: CASSQDTVSGANVLTF
abundance: many; d_gene: .; j_gene: TRBJ1-3; v_gene: TRBV9; CDR3nt: TGTGCCAGCAGCGTAGATGGGGCATCTGGAAACACCATATATTTT; CDR3aa: CASSVDGASGNTIYF
abundance: few; d_gene: TRBD2; j_gene: TRBJ2-5; v_gene: TRBV27; CDR3nt: TGTGCCAGCAGTCCCGGGGGGGGTAGCCAAGAGACCCAGTACTTC; CDR3aa: CASSPGGGSQETQYF
abundance: many; d_gene: TRBD1; j_gene: TRBJ2-2; v_gene: TRBV28; CDR3nt: TGTGCCAGCAGTCCCTGGGACAGCCGAACCGGGAACACCGGGGAGCTGTTTTTT; CDR3aa: CASSPWDSRTGNTGELFF
abundance: .; d_gene: .; j_gene: TRBJ2-3; v_gene: TRBV30; CDR3nt: TGTGCCTGGACAGCGCTCACAGATACGCAGTATTTT; CDR3aa: CAWTALTDTQYF
abundance: few; d_gene: .; j_gene: TRBJ2-3; v_gene: TRBV20-1; CDR3nt: TGCAGTGCTGTAGAAAAGGTTTCTAGCACAGATACGCAGTATTTT; CDR3aa: CSAVEKVSSTDTQYF